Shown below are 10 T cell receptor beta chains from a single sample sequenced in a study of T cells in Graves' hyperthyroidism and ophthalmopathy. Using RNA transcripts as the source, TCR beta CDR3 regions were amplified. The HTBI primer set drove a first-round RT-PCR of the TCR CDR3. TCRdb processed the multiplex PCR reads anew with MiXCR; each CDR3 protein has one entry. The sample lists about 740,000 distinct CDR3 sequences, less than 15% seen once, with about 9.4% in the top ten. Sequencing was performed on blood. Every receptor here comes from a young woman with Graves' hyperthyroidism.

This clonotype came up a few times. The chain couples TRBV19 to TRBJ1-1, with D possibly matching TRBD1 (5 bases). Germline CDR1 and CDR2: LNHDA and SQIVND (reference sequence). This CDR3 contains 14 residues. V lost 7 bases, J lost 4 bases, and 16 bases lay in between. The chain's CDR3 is CASTRNGALTEAFF. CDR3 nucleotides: TGTGCCAGTACCCGGAATGGGGCTCTCACTGAAGCTTTCTTT.

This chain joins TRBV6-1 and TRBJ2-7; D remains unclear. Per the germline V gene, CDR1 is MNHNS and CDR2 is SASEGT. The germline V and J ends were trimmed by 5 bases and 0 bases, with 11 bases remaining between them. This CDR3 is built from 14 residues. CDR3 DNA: TGTGCCAGCAGTCAAATTGGGGTCTCCTACGAGCAGTACTTC. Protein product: CASSQIGVSYEQYF.

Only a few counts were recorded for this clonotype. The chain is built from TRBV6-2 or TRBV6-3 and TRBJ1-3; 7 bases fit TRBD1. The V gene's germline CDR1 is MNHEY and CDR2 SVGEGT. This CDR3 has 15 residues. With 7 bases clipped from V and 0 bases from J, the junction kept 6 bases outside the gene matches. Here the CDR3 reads CASIRGDLSGNTIYF. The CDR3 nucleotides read TGTGCCAGCATCAGGGGGGACCTCTCTGGAAACACCATATATTTT.

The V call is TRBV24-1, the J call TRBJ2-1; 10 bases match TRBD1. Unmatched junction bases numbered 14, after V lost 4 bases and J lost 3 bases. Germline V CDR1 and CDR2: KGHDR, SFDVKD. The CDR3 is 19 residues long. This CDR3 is CATSEYRDRGRIGYNEQFF. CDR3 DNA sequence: TGTGCCACCAGTGAGTACCGGGACAGGGGCCGGATTGGCTACAATGAGCAGTTCTTC.

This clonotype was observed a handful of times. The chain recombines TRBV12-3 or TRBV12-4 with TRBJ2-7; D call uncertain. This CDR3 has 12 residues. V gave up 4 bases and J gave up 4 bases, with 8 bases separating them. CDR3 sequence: CASSYHTYEQYF. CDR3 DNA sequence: TGTGCCAGCAGTTACCACACTTACGAGCAGTACTTC.

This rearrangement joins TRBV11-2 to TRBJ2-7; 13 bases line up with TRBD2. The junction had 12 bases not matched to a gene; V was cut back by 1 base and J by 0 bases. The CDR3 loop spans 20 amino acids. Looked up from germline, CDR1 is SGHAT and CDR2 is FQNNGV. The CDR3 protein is CASSLVRGWTSGSASYEQYF. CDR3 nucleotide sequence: TGTGCCAGCAGCTTAGTCCGGGGGTGGACTAGCGGGAGCGCCTCCTACGAGCAGTACTTC.

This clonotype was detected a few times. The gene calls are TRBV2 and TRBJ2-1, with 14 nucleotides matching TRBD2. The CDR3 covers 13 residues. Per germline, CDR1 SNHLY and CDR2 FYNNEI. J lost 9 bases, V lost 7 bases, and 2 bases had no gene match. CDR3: CASTGLAGGEQFF. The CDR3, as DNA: TGTGCCAGCACAGGACTAGCGGGAGGTGAGCAGTTCTTC.

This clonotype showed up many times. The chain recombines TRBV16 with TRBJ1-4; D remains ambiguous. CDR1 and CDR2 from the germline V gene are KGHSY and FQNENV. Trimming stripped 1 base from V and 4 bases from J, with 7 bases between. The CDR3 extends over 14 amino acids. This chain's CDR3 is CASSQWAVNEKLFF. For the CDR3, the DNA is TGTGCCAGCAGCCAATGGGCCGTTAATGAAAAACTGTTTTTT.

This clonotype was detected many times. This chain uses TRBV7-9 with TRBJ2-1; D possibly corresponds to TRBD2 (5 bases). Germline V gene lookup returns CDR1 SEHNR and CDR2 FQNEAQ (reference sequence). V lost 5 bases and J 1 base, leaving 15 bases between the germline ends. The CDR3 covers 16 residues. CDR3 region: CASSPFPGSSYNEQFF. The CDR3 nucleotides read TGTGCCAGCAGCCCCTTCCCGGGGAGTTCCTACAATGAGCAGTTCTTC. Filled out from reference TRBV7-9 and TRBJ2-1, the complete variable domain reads DTGVSQNPRHKITKRGQNVTFRCDPISEHNRLYWYRQTLGQGPEFLTYFQNEAQLEKSRLLSDRFSAERPKGSFSTLEIQRTEQGDSAMYLCASSPFPGSSYNEQFFGPGTRLTVL.

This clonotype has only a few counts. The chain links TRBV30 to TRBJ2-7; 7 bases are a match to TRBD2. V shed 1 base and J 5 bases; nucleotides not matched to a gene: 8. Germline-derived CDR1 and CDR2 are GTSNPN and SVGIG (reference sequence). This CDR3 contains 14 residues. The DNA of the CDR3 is TGTGCCTGGAGTGGGGGCGGGAGAATCCACGAGCAGTACTTC. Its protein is CAWSGGGRIHEQYF.